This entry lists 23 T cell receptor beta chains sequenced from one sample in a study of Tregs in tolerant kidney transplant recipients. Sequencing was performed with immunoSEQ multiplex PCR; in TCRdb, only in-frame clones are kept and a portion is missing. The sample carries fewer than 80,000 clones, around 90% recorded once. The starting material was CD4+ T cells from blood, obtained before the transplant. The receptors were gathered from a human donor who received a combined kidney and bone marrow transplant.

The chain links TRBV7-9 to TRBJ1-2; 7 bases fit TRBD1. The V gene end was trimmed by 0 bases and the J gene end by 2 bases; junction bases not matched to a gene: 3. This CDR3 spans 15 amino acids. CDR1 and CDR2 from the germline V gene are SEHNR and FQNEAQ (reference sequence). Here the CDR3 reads CASSLAGTANYGYTF. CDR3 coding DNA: TGTGCCAGCAGCTTAGCGGGGACAGCAAACTATGGCTACACCTTC.

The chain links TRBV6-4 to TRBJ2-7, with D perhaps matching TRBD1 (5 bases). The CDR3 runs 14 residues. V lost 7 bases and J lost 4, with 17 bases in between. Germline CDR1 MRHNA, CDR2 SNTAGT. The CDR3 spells CASKSNRNSYEQYF. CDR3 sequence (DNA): TGTGCCAGCAAAAGCAACAGGAACTCTTACGAGCAGTACTTC.

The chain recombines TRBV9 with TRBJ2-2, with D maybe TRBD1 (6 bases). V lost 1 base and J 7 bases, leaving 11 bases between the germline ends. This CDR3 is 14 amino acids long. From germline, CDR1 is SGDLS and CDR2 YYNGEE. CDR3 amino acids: CASSVLGGNGELFF. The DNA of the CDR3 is TGTGCCAGCAGCGTACTAGGGGGTAACGGGGAGCTGTTTTTT.

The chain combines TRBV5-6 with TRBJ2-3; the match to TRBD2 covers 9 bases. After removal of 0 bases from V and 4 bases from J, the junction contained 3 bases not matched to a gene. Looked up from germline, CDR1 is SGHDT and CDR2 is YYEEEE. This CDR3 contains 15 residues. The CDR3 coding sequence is TGTGCCAGCAGCTTGGGCGGGAGGGGGTCAGATACGCAGTATTTT. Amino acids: CASSLGGRGSDTQYF.

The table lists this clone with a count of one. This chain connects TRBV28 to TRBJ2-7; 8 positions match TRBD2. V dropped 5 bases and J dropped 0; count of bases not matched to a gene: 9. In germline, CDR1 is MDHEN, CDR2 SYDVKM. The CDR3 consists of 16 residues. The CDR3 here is CASSPPHSGGSYEQYF. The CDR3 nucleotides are TGTGCCAGCAGTCCACCCCACAGCGGGGGCTCCTACGAGCAGTACTTC.

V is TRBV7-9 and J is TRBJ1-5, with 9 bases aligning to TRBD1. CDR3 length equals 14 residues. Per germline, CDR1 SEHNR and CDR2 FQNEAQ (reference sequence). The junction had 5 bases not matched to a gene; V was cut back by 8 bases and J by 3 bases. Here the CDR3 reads CASSRDRDNQPQHF. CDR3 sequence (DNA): TGTGCCAGCTCCCGGGACAGGGACAATCAGCCCCAGCATTTT. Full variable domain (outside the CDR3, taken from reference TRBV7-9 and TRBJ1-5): DTGVSQNPRHKITKRGQNVTFRCDPISEHNRLYWYRQTLGQGPEFLTYFQNEAQLEKSRLLSDRFSAERPKGSFSTLEIQRTEQGDSAMYLCASSRDRDNQPQHFGDGTRLSIL.

CDR3 DNA: TGTGCCAGCACCCTGCGAAGGAGCTCCTACGAGCAGTACTTC. This gives the protein CASTLRRSSYEQYF. This chain connects TRBV28 to TRBJ2-7, with D uncertain. The CDR3 covers 14 residues. Germline V CDR1 and CDR2: MDHEN, SYDVKM. V dropped 7 bases and J dropped 0 bases, with 13 bases sitting between them.

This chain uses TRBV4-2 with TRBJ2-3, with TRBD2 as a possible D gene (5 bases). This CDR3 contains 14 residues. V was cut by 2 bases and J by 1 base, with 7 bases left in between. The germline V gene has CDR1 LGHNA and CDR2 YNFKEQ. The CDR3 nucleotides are TGTGCCAGCAGCCAATACGGGGGCACAGATACGCAGTATTTT. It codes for CASSQYGGTDTQYF.

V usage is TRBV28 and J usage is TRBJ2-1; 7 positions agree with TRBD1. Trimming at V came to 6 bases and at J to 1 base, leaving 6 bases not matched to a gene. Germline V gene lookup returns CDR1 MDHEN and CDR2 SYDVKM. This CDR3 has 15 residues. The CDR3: CASSWGTESYNEQFF. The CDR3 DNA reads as TGTGCCAGCAGCTGGGGGACAGAGTCCTACAATGAGCAGTTCTTC.

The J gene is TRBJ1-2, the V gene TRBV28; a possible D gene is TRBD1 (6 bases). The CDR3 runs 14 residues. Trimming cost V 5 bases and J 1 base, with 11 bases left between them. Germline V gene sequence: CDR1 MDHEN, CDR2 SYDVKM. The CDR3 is CASSVTGLNYGYTF. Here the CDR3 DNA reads TGTGCCAGCAGTGTGACAGGACTTAACTATGGCTACACCTTC.

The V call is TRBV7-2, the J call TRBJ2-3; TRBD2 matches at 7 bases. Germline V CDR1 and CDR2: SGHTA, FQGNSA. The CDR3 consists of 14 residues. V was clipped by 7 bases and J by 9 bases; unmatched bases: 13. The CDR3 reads CASTRPGDYSTQYF. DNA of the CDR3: TGTGCCAGCACCCGACCTGGGGACTACTCAACGCAGTATTTT.

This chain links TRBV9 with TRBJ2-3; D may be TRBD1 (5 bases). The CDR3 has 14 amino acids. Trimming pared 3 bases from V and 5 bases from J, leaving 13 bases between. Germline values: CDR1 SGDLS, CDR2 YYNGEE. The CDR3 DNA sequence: TGTGCCAGCAGCGAAGACAGCGTACTAGATACGCAGTATTTT. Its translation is CASSEDSVLDTQYF.

The CDR3 loop reads CASSSPSVGAGNTEAFF. The CDR3 region has the DNA TGTGCCAGCAGTTCCCCTTCTGTGGGCGCGGGGAACACTGAAGCTTTCTTT. The genes are TRBV28 and TRBJ1-1; D ambiguous. Germline assignment: CDR1 MDHEN and CDR2 SYDVKM. V lost 4 bases and J 1 base, leaving 19 bases between the germline ends. The CDR3 runs to 17 residues.

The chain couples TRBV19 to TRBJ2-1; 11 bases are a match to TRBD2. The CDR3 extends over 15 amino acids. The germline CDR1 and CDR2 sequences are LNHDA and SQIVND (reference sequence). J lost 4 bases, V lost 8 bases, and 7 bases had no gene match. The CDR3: CASASGTSGYNEQFF. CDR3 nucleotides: TGTGCCAGTGCCTCCGGGACTAGCGGATACAATGAGCAGTTCTTC.

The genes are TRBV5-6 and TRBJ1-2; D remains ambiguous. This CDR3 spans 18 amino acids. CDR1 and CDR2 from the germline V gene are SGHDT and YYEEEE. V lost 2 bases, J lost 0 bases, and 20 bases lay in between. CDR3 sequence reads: CASSFRPFTRPANYGYTF. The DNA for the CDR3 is TGTGCCAGCAGCTTCCGGCCCTTTACCAGGCCCGCTAACTATGGCTACACCTTC. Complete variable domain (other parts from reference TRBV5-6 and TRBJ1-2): DAGVTQSPTHLIKTRGQQVTLRCSPKSGHDTVSWYQQALGQGPQFIFQYYEEEERQRGNFPDRFSGHQFPNYSSELNVNALLLGDSALYLCASSFRPFTRPANYGYTFGSGTRLTVV.

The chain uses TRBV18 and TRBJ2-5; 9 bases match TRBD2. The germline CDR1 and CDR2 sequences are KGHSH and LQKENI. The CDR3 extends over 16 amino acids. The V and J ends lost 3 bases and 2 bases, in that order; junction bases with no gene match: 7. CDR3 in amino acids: CASSPQTSGLQETQYF. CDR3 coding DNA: TGTGCCAGCTCACCCCAAACTAGCGGGCTGCAAGAGACCCAGTACTTC. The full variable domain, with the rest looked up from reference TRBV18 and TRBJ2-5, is NAGVMQNPRHLVRRRGQEARLRCSPMKGHSHVYWYRQLPEEGLKFMVYLQKENIIDESGMPKERFSAEFPKEGPSILRIQQVVRGDSAAYFCASSPQTSGLQETQYFGPGTRLLVL.

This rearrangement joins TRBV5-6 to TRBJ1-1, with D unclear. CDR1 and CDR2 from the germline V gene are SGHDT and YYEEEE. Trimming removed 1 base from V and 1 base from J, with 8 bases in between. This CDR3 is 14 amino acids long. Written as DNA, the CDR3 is TGTGCCAGCAGCTTGTTTGTAGCGAACACTGAAGCTTTCTTT. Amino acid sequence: CASSLFVANTEAFF.

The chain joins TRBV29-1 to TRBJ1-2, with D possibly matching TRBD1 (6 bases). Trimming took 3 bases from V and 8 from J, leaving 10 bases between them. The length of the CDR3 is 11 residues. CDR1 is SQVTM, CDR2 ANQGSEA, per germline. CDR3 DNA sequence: TGCAGCGTTGAGGCGGGGGCCGGCTACACCTTC. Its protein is CSVEAGAGYTF.

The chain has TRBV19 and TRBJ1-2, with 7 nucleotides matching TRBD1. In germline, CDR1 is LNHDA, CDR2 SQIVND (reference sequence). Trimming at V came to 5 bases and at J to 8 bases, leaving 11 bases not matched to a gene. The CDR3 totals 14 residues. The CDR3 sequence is CASSSSTGWTGYTF. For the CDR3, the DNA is TGTGCCAGTAGTTCGTCGACAGGGTGGACGGGCTACACCTTC.

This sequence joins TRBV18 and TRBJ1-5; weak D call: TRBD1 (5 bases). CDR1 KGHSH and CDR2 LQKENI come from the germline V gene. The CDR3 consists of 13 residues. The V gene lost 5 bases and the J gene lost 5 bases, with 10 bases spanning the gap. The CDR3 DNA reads TGTGCCAGCTCATTGCAGGGCGATCAGCCCCAGCATTTT. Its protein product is CASSLQGDQPQHF.

As DNA, the CDR3 is TGCGCCAGCAGTGAGCCTAGTGGGAGGGAGACCCAGTACTTC. Translation: CASSEPSGRETQYF. This chain links TRBV5-1 with TRBJ2-5, with a possible D match to TRBD2 (6 bases). CDR1 and CDR2 (germline): SGHRS, YFSETQ. The CDR3 is made up of 14 amino acids. With 5 bases removed from V and 5 bases from J, the gap between germline ends came to 16 bases.

CDR3 nucleotide sequence: TGTGCCAGCAGCGTGAACAGGGTCGAAAACATTCAGTACTTC. Protein sequence: CASSVNRVENIQYF. This chain connects TRBV5-6 to TRBJ2-4; the D gene is possibly TRBD1 (6 bases). The CDR3 runs 14 residues. Germline V CDR1 and CDR2: SGHDT, YYEEEE. Trimming removed 4 bases from V and 5 bases from J, with 13 bases in between. Looking up the rest from reference TRBV5-6 and TRBJ2-4 gives the full variable domain: DAGVTQSPTHLIKTRGQQVTLRCSPKSGHDTVSWYQQALGQGPQFIFQYYEEEERQRGNFPDRFSGHQFPNYSSELNVNALLLGDSALYLCASSVNRVENIQYFGAGTRLSVL.

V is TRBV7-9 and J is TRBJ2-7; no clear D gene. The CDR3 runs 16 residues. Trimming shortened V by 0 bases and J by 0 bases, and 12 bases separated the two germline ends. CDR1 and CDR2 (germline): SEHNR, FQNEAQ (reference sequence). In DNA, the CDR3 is TGTGCCAGCAGCTTAGCGGCCTTGATCCGCTCCTACGAGCAGTACTTC. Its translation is CASSLAALIRSYEQYF.